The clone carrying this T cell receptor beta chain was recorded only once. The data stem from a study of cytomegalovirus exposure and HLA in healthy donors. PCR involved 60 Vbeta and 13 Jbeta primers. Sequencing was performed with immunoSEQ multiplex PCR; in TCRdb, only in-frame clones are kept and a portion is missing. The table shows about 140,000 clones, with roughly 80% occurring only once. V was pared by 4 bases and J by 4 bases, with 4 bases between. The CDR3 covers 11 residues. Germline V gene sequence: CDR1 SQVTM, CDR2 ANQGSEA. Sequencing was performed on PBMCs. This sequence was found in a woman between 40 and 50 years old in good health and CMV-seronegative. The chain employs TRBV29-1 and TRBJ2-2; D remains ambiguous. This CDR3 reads CSVAVTGELFF. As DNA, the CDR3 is TGCAGCGTTGCCGTCACCGGGGAGCTGTTTTTT.